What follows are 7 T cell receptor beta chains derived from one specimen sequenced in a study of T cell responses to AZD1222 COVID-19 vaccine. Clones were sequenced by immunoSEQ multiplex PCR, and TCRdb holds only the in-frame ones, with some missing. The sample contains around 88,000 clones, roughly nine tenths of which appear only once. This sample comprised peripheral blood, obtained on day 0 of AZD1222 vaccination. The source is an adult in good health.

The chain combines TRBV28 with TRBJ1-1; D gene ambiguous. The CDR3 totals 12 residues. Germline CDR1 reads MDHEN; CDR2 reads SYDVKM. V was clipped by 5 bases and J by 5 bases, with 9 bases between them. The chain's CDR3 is CASSRVTTEAFF. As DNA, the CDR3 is TGTGCCAGCAGTAGGGTTACGACTGAAGCTTTCTTT.

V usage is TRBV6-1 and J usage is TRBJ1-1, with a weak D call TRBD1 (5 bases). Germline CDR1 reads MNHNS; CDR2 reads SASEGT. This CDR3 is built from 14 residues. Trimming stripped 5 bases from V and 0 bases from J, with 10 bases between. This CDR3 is CASSPRQMNTEAFF. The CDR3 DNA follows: TGTGCCAGCAGTCCTCGACAGATGAACACTGAAGCTTTCTTT.

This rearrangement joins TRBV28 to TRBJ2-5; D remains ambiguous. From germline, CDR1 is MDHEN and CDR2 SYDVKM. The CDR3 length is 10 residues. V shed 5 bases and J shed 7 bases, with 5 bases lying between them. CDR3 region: CASSQRTQYF. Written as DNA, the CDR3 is TGTGCCAGCAGTCAACGGACCCAGTACTTC. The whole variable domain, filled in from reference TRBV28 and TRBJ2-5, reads DVKVTQSSRYLVKRTGEKVFLECVQDMDHENMFWYRQDPGLGLRLIYFSYDVKMKEKGDIPEGYSVSREKKERFSLILESASTNQTSMYLCASSQRTQYFGPGTRLLVL.

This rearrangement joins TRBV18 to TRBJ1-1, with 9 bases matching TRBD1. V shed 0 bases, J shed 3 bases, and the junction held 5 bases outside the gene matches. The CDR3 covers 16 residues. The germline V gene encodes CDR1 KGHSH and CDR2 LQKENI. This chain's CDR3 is CASSPPGQGGYTEAFF. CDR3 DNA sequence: TGTGCCAGCTCACCACCGGGACAGGGAGGATACACTGAAGCTTTCTTT.

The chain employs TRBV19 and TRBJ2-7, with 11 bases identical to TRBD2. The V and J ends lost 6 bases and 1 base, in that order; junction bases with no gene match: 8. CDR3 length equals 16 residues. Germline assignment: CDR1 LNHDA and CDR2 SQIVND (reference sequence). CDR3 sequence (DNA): TGTGCCAGTAGAACTCTAGGGACTAGCGGATCCTACGAGCAGTACTTC. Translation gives CASRTLGTSGSYEQYF.

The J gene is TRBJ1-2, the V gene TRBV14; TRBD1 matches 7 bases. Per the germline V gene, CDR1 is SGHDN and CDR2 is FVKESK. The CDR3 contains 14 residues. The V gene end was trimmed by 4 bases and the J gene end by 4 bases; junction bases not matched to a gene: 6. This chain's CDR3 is CASSPRRTGYGYTF. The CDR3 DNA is TGTGCCAGCAGCCCTCGAAGGACAGGCTATGGCTACACCTTC.

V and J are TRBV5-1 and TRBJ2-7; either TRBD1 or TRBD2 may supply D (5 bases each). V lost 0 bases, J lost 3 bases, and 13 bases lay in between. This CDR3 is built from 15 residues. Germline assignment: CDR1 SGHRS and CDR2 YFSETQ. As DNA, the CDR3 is TGCGCCAGCAGCTTGGGGGACGCGACAAGCTACGAGCAGTACTTC. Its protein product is CASSLGDATSYEQYF.